The 21 T cell receptor beta chains below were found in one sample sequenced in a study of OX40 agonist ivuxolimab in advanced cancers. Only in-frame clones appear in the TCRdb table, and some are missing; sequencing was by immunoSEQ multiplex PCR. The sample holds tens of thousands of clones; around 80% are singletons and the top ten take roughly a quarter. The source material was CD4+ or CD8+ T cells sorted from blood, sampled in a trial of the OX40 agonist ivuxolimab. The receptors stem from an adult with an advanced solid tumor such as melanoma, head and neck, liver or kidney cancer.

A remark on this clone: This sample includes further DNA sequences coding for the same CDR3. The chain couples TRBV5-1 to TRBJ2-2, with D tentatively TRBD1 or TRBD2 (5 bases each). The CDR3 consists of 15 residues. Germline V CDR1 and CDR2: SGHRS, YFSETQ. With 3 bases removed from V and 2 bases from J, the gap between germline ends came to 11 bases. CDR3 in amino acids: CASSSGTGNTGELFF. In DNA, the CDR3 is TGCGCCAGCAGCTCTGGGACGGGCAACACCGGGGAGCTGTTTTTT.

This chain uses TRBV5-4 with TRBJ1-3; D not resolved. Germline V gene lookup returns CDR1 SGHNT and CDR2 YYREEE (reference sequence). The CDR3 extends over 17 amino acids. Trimming cost V 1 base and J 3 bases, with 17 bases left between them. CDR3 nucleotide sequence: TGTGCCAGCAGCTTGAGGGAGAGTGCCACCGTTGGAAACACCATATATTTT. Amino acids: CASSLRESATVGNTIYF.

The gene calls are TRBV5-4 and TRBJ2-2; perhaps TRBD1 as D (6 bases). This CDR3 spans 13 amino acids. Germline V gene lookup returns CDR1 SGHNT and CDR2 YYREEE (reference sequence). The V end was cut by 4 bases, the J end by 8 bases, with 12 bases between. The CDR3 is CASSQGTTGELFF. CDR3 nucleotides: TGTGCCAGCAGCCAAGGGACAACTGGGGAGCTGTTTTTT.

The genes are TRBV6-9 and TRBJ1-1; 7 bases line up with TRBD1. CDR1 is MNHGY, CDR2 SVAAGI, per germline. This CDR3 has 13 amino acids. Germline trimming cut 4 bases from V and 5 bases from J; bases unmatched to any gene: 4. This CDR3 reads CASSSSGGTEAFF. CDR3 bases: TGTGCCAGCAGTTCCTCAGGGGGGACTGAAGCTTTCTTT.

The rearrangement joins TRBV4-1 to TRBJ2-7, with 9 bases aligning to TRBD1. Germline V gene sequence: CDR1 MGHRA, CDR2 YSYEKL. V shed 4 bases and J 1 base; nucleotides not matched to a gene: 2. The CDR3 consists of 14 residues. In DNA, the CDR3 is TGCGCCAGCAGCCCAGGACAGGGGTCCTACGAGCAGTACTTC. Translating it yields CASSPGQGSYEQYF.

The chain has TRBV29-1 and TRBJ2-1, with 14 bases lining up with TRBD2. This CDR3 region has 15 residues. With V trimmed by 6 bases and J by 5 bases, 6 bases remained unmatched. The germline V gene encodes CDR1 SQVTM and CDR2 ANQGSEA. The CDR3 DNA follows: TGCAGCGTGGCGGGACTAGCGGGAGTCGACAATGAGCAGTTCTTC. Protein product: CSVAGLAGVDNEQFF.

The CDR3 region has the DNA TGTGCCAGCAGCTTTGGACTGGGGAACACTGAAGCTTTCTTT. It translates to CASSFGLGNTEAFF. The chain has TRBV7-8 and TRBJ1-1; unclear D gene. Germline V gives CDR1 SGHVS, CDR2 FQNEAQ. The CDR3 extends over 14 amino acids. Trimming took 3 bases from V and 1 from J, leaving 9 bases between them.

The chain uses TRBV9 and TRBJ1-2; TRBD1 aligns across 8 bases. Germline lookup yields CDR1 SGDLS and CDR2 YYNGEE. The length of the CDR3 is 15 residues. V lost 4 bases, J lost 3 bases, and 8 bases stayed unmatched. This chain's CDR3 is CASSPRQGPHYGYTF. CDR3 coding DNA: TGTGCCAGCAGCCCTCGACAGGGGCCACACTATGGCTACACCTTC.

This rearrangement joins TRBV5-6 to TRBJ1-2; 8 bases fit TRBD1. J was trimmed by 2 bases and V by 4 bases; bases with no gene match: 7. Per the germline V gene, CDR1 is SGHDT and CDR2 is YYEEEE. The CDR3 spans 15 residues. The DNA of the CDR3 is TGTGCCAGCAGCCTCGGACAGGGACCCAACTATGGCTACACCTTC. Protein sequence: CASSLGQGPNYGYTF.

This chain uses TRBV19 with TRBJ1-2; D is undetermined. V gave up 7 bases and J gave up 4 bases, with 7 bases separating them. CDR1 and CDR2 from the germline V gene are LNHDA and SQIVND (reference sequence). This CDR3 contains 11 residues. CDR3 bases: TGTGCCAGTACCGGTGGCTATGGCTACACCTTC. This translates into CASTGGYGYTF.

The chain recombines TRBV9 with TRBJ2-5; tentatively, D is TRBD2 (7 bases). Trimming stripped 4 bases from V and 5 bases from J, with 18 bases between. Germline CDR1 is SGDLS and CDR2 is YYNGEE. This CDR3 is 15 amino acids long. CDR3 nucleotides: TGTGCCAGCAGCCCAGAGGGGGGGCCGAAGGAGACCCAGTACTTC. Its translation: CASSPEGGPKETQYF.

This clone showed up just once. The J gene is TRBJ2-2, the V gene TRBV6-1; D is ambiguous. This CDR3 region has 14 residues. V dropped 10 bases and J dropped 1 base, with 13 bases sitting between them. In germline, CDR1 is MNHNS, CDR2 SASEGT. CDR3 nucleotide sequence: TGTGCCATAATTTGGGTGGAGAACACCGGGGAGCTGTTTTTT. It translates to CAIIWVENTGELFF.

V gene TRBV4-3 combines with J gene TRBJ1-1; perhaps TRBD1 as D (5 bases). The CDR3 covers 14 residues. In germline, CDR1 is LGHNA, CDR2 YSLEER. V lost 1 base, J lost 2 bases, and 8 bases lay in between. The CDR3 DNA sequence: TGCGCCAGCAGCCAAGTCGGGGGAAACACTGAAGCTTTCTTT. It translates to CASSQVGGNTEAFF.

The chain carries TRBV28 and TRBJ2-7; D is uncertain. Trimming took 6 bases from V and 5 from J, leaving 17 bases between them. From germline, CDR1 is MDHEN and CDR2 SYDVKM. The CDR3 is made up of 14 amino acids. This chain's CDR3 is CASRPASLGNEQYF. CDR3 nucleotides: TGTGCCAGCAGACCGGCCTCCCTAGGAAACGAGCAGTACTTC.

V gene TRBV9 combines with J gene TRBJ2-2, with D possibly matching TRBD2 (5 bases). The CDR3 extends over 15 amino acids. CDR1 is SGDLS, CDR2 YYNGEE, per germline. V dropped 2 bases and J dropped 3 bases, with 11 bases sitting between them. The CDR3 DNA reads TGTGCCAGCAGCGTTGGAGGAGTAGACACCGGGGAGCTGTTTTTT. Translation gives CASSVGGVDTGELFF. The variable domain in full, with the rest retrieved from reference TRBV9 and TRBJ2-2, is DSGVTQTPKHLITATGQRVTLRCSPRSGDLSVYWYQQSLDQGLQFLIQYYNGEERAKGNILERFSAQQFPDLHSELNLSSLELGDSALYFCASSVGGVDTGELFFGEGSRLTVL.

The chain couples TRBV7-6 to TRBJ1-5, with a weak D call TRBD1 (5 bases). Per the germline V gene, CDR1 is SGHVS and CDR2 is FNYEAQ. With 2 bases removed from V and 0 bases from J, the gap between germline ends came to 20 bases. This CDR3 has 19 residues. This chain's CDR3 is CASSLYARGRDYSNQPQHF. CDR3 bases: TGTGCCAGCAGCTTATACGCCCGGGGCAGGGACTATAGCAATCAGCCCCAGCATTTT.

This clone was seen a few times. The chain recombines TRBV27 with TRBJ2-1, with 8 bases fitting TRBD2. The germline CDR1 and CDR2 sequences are MNHEY and SMNVEV (reference sequence). The CDR3 is 15 amino acids. With V trimmed by 3 bases and J by 5 bases, 6 bases remained unmatched. As DNA, the CDR3 is TGTGCCAGCAGTTTGTCGGGACTAGGGGACAATGAGCAGTTCTTC. It encodes CASSLSGLGDNEQFF.

A few counts support this clone. The chain employs TRBV6-5 and TRBJ2-1; maybe TRBD2 (5 bases). Trimming took 2 bases from V and 8 from J, leaving 10 bases between them. CDR3 length: 13 residues. Germline CDR1 and CDR2: MNHEY and SVGAGI. CDR3 nucleotide sequence: TGTGCCAGCAGTTACGCAGCGGCGGATGAGCAGTTCTTC. This translates into CASSYAAADEQFF.

The chain carries TRBV7-8 and TRBJ2-7; D may be TRBD1 (6 bases). The CDR3 runs 15 residues. Trimming took 3 bases from V and 0 from J, leaving 12 bases between them. Germline CDR1 and CDR2: SGHVS and FQNEAQ. Here the CDR3 reads CASSFQQGPSYEQYF. The CDR3 DNA is TGTGCCAGCAGCTTCCAACAGGGTCCCTCCTACGAGCAGTACTTC.

The chain combines TRBV27 with TRBJ2-2; D is ambiguous. With 3 bases removed from V and 5 bases from J, the gap between germline ends came to 10 bases. This CDR3 region has 14 residues. Germline V lookup: CDR1 MNHEY, CDR2 SMNVEV (reference sequence). The CDR3 DNA sequence: TGTGCCAGCAGTTTGATGGAGAGTACCGGGGAGCTGTTTTTT. It yields the protein CASSLMESTGELFF.

The genes are TRBV7-2 and TRBJ2-7; the D is unclear. V shed 0 bases and J shed 0 bases, with 6 bases lying between them. Looked up from germline, CDR1 is SGHTA and CDR2 is FQGNSA. The CDR3 length is 14 residues. The CDR3: CASSLAVGSYEQYF. DNA for the CDR3: TGTGCCAGCAGCTTAGCGGTGGGCTCCTACGAGCAGTACTTC.